This passage covers 5 T cell receptor beta chains from one sample sequenced in a study of CD8 T cells in ankylosing spondylitis. TCRdb re-derived calls from the 5' RACE reads in MiXCR, one entry per CDR3 protein. Of 200,000 to 250,000 distinct CDR3 sequences in the sample, 8.2% were seen once. Material for sequencing was blood, either unsorted or a sorted T cell fraction (not recorded which). These receptors all stem from a female donor with ankylosing spondylitis or in good health (not recorded which).

This clonotype came up many times. J is TRBJ2-1 and V is TRBV20-1; 8 bases match TRBD2. The CDR3 sequence is 17 residues long. Germline CDR1 and CDR2: DFQATT and SNEGSKA (reference sequence). The trim removed 3 bases at V and 3 bases at J, leaving 13 bases unmatched. The CDR3 loop reads CSASPHMRSGDYNEQFF. Here the CDR3 DNA reads TGCAGTGCTAGCCCCCATATGCGTAGCGGGGACTACAATGAGCAGTTCTTC.

This clonotype appeared many times. The J gene is TRBJ2-2, the V gene TRBV12-3 or TRBV12-4; no firm D call. Between the trimmed V and J ends, which lost 6 bases and 1 base, there was a span of 12 bases. The CDR3 is made up of 15 amino acids. The CDR3 bases are TGTGCCAGCAGGGGCAGTCCGTGGAACACCGGGGAGCTGTTTTTT. Translated, it gives CASRGSPWNTGELFF.

This clonotype was counted many times. The chain recombines TRBV12-3 or TRBV12-4 with TRBJ2-7, with TRBD2 matching over 11 bases. Germline trimming cut 3 bases from V and 2 bases from J; bases unmatched to any gene: 0. The CDR3 spans 14 residues. CDR3 DNA sequence: TGTGCCAGCAGTTTGACTAGCGGGACCTACGAGCAGTACTTC. Protein product: CASSLTSGTYEQYF.

There are many counts of this clonotype. This sequence joins TRBV15 and TRBJ2-3; 8 positions agree with TRBD2. The CDR3 runs 15 residues. Germline trimming cut 4 bases from V and 3 bases from J; bases unmatched to any gene: 6. CDR1 and CDR2 from the germline V gene are LNHNV and YYDKDF (reference sequence). CDR3 loop: CATSKRERGTDTQYF. The CDR3 bases are TGTGCCACCAGCAAGCGGGAGCGGGGAACAGATACGCAGTATTTT. Full variable domain (missing parts from reference TRBV15 and TRBJ2-3): DAMVIQNPRYQVTQFGKPVTLSCSQTLNHNVMYWYQQKSSQAPKLLFHYYDKDFNNEADTPDNFQSRRPNTSFCFLDIRSPGLGDTAMYLCATSKRERGTDTQYFGPGTRLTVL.

This clonotype came up many times. CDR3 coding DNA: TGTGCCACAAGCGGGGGCTCCTACAATGAGCAGTTCTTC. Translation: CATSGGSYNEQFF. V is TRBV7-8 and J is TRBJ2-1; 8 bases map to TRBD2. Unmatched junction bases numbered 2, after V lost 10 bases and J lost 0 bases. Per the germline V gene, CDR1 is SGHVS and CDR2 is FQNEAQ. This CDR3 has 13 residues.